This TCR beta chain appears in the sequencing data of a study of T cells in Graves' hyperthyroidism and ophthalmopathy. Study at large: Blood from the periphery was taken at initial diagnosis, before any treatment.

This clonotype was observed at least ten times. Its antigen is as yet unknown. Ophthalmopathy cases met thresholds of Clinical Activity Score at least 3, NOSPECS grade at least 4 and duration under 3 months. Clinical symptoms, serum thyroxine, TRAb, thyroid ultrasound and orbital computed tomography informed diagnoses. Overall study results and limits: Most clonotypes expanded in thyroid above 0.001 were likewise present in blood.

The source material, RNA transcripts, was used to amplify TCR beta CDR3 regions. The HTBI set primed first-round TCR CDR3 RT-PCR. One entry per CDR3 protein results from TCRdb running MiXCR on the multiplex PCR reads. The data contain about 500,000 distinct CDR3 sequences, 15% to 20% of them seen just once; the ten biggest clones take up about 16%. The clonotype originates from a woman in her late teens or twenties with Graves' ophthalmopathy. The material sequenced was blood.

CDR3 sequence reads: CASSFSAGLTHQPQHF. In DNA, the CDR3 is TGTGCCAGCAGTTTTTCGGCAGGGTTAACCCATCAGCCCCAGCATTTT. The genes are TRBV28 and TRBJ1-5, with a weak D call TRBD1 (5 bases). The germline V gene encodes CDR1 MDHEN and CDR2 SYDVKM. This CDR3 contains 16 residues. V was shortened by 3 bases and J by 5 bases, with 17 bases between the two germline ends.